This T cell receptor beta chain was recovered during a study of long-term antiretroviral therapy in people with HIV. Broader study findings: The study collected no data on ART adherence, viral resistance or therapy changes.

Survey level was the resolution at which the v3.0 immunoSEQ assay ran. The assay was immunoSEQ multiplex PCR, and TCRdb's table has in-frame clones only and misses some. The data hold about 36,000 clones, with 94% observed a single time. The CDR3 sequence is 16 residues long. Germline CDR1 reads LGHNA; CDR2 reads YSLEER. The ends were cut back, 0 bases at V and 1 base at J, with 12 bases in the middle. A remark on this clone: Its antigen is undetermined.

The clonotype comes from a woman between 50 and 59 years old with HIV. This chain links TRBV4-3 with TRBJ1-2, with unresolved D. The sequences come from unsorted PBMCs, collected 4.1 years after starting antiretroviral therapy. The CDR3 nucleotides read TGCGCCAGCAGCCAAGAATTGTCCCATTTTAACTATGGCTACACCTTC. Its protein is CASSQELSHFNYGYTF.